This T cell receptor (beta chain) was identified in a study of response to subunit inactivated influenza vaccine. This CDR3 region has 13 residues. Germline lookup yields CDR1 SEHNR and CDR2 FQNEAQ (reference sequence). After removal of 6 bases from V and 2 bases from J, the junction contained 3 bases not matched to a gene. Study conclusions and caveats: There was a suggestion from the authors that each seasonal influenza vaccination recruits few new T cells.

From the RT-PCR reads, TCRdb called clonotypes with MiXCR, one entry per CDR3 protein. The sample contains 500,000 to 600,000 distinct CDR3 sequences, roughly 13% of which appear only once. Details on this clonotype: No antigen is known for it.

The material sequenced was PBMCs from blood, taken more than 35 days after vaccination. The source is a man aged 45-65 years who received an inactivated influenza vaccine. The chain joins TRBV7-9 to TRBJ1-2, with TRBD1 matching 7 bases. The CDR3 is CASSTGVNYGYTF. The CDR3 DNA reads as TGTGCCAGCAGTACAGGGGTGAACTATGGCTACACCTTC.